These 29 T cell receptor beta chains originate from one sample sequenced in a study of beta chain features in type 1 diabetes. Every isolated RNA sample was fully reverse transcribed, so sequencing captured expressed TCRB transcripts. Here immunoSEQ multiplex PCR was the method, and the copy in TCRdb shows in-frame clones only, minus some. The sample lists 680,000 or so clones, less than 20% occurring once. Material for sequencing was naive CD4+ T cells from blood. Every receptor here comes from a man younger than 30 in good health.

V and J are TRBV9 and TRBJ2-5, with 9 bases aligning to TRBD1. Trimming cost V 0 bases and J 4 bases; bases outside gene matches: 10. CDR1 is SGDLS and CDR2 is YYNGEE in the germline V gene. The CDR3 totals 17 residues. CDR3 DNA: TGTGCCAGCAGCGTAGGAGGCGCGGGGACAGGGCGAGAGACCCAGTACTTC. It yields the protein CASSVGGAGTGRETQYF.

As concerns this clone: The same CDR3 arises from other DNA sequences in this sample as well. CDR3 nucleotides: TGTGCCAGCAGCTTCGCCTACGAGCAGTACTTC. The encoded protein is CASSFAYEQYF. The chain uses TRBV7-2 and TRBJ2-7; D is ambiguous. CDR3 size: 11 residues. Per germline, CDR1 SGHTA and CDR2 FQGNSA. V lost 3 bases and J 2 bases, leaving 2 bases between the germline ends.

The genes are TRBV4-1 and TRBJ2-5, with D unresolved. This CDR3 is 13 amino acids long. Germline values: CDR1 MGHRA, CDR2 YSYEKL. The ends were cut back, 4 bases at V and 5 bases at J, with 11 bases in the middle. CDR3 residues: CASSLLGWETQYF. CDR3 sequence (DNA): TGCGCCAGCAGCCTCCTGGGTTGGGAGACCCAGTACTTC.

This chain links TRBV5-6 with TRBJ2-5; the match to TRBD1 covers 9 bases. Germline trimming cut 4 bases from V and 3 bases from J; bases unmatched to any gene: 10. Per the germline V gene, CDR1 is SGHDT and CDR2 is YYEEEE. The CDR3 spans 16 residues. The CDR3 spells CASSPLDRGSEETQYF. CDR3 in DNA: TGTGCCAGCAGCCCCCTGGACAGGGGTTCCGAAGAGACCCAGTACTTC.

This clone was recorded a few times. The chain is built from TRBV5-1 and TRBJ1-6; D not resolved. The CDR3 length is 16 residues. CDR1 and CDR2 (germline): SGHRS, YFSETQ. V shed 5 bases and J shed 0 bases, with 12 bases lying between them. The CDR3 DNA sequence: TGCGCCAGCAGTTCGACGGTCAGCTCCTATAATTCACCCCTCCACTTT. As protein: CASSSTVSSYNSPLHF.

This clone was seen more than once but under ten times. The rearrangement joins TRBV7-4 to TRBJ1-2, with a possible D match to TRBD1 (5 bases). This CDR3 spans 15 amino acids. From germline, CDR1 is SGHVT and CDR2 SQSDAQ. Trimming stripped 2 bases from V and 3 bases from J, with 13 bases between. CDR3 region: CASSLRWGTDYGYTF. Here the CDR3 DNA reads TGTGCCAGCAGCTTAAGGTGGGGGACGGACTATGGCTACACCTTC.

This clone was found a few times. V and J are TRBV9 and TRBJ2-7; D unresolved. Germline lookup yields CDR1 SGDLS and CDR2 YYNGEE. Trimming removed 4 bases at V and 5 bases at J, with 13 bases between. This CDR3 contains 13 residues. In nucleotides, the CDR3 is TGTGCCAGCAGCCGTTCAGGAATCAACGAGCAGTACTTC. Protein sequence: CASSRSGINEQYF.

This clone has only a few counts. V usage is TRBV28 and J usage is TRBJ2-2; 8 bases agree with TRBD2. CDR3 length equals 13 residues. Germline V lookup: CDR1 MDHEN, CDR2 SYDVKM. CDR3 sequence reads: CVTGLGNTGELFF. The CDR3 DNA follows: TGTGTGACGGGACTAGGCAACACCGGGGAGCTGTTTTTT.

The V call is TRBV5-1, the J call TRBJ2-5; 12 nucleotides agree with TRBD2. The CDR3 runs 18 residues. V lost 0 bases to trimming and J lost 2 bases; unmatched junction nucleotides: 8. CDR1 is SGHRS, CDR2 YFSETQ, per germline. The CDR3 protein is CASSLELAGGLGQETQYF. DNA of the CDR3: TGCGCCAGCAGCTTGGAACTAGCGGGGGGCCTAGGTCAAGAGACCCAGTACTTC.

This clone came up a few times. The J gene is TRBJ1-2, the V gene TRBV5-4; 7 positions agree with TRBD1. The germline gives CDR1 SGHNT, CDR2 YYREEE (reference sequence). The CDR3 is made up of 16 amino acids. V was pared by 1 base and J by 4 bases, with 10 bases of the junction left unmatched. Here the CDR3 reads CASSLRTGQYAYGYTF. The CDR3 bases are TGTGCCAGCAGCTTGAGAACGGGACAGTATGCCTATGGCTACACCTTC.

The gene calls are TRBV27 and TRBJ2-1, with unresolved D. The CDR3 covers 14 residues. Looked up from germline, CDR1 is MNHEY and CDR2 is SMNVEV (reference sequence). Trimming pared 3 bases from V and 1 base from J, leaving 7 bases between. This chain's CDR3 is CASSFGLSYNEQFF. CDR3 DNA sequence: TGTGCCAGCAGTTTTGGTCTATCCTACAATGAGCAGTTCTTC.

This clone was counted only a few times. This chain links TRBV18 with TRBJ1-2; possible D gene TRBD1, 6 bases. The CDR3 sequence is 14 residues long. The germline V gene has CDR1 KGHSH and CDR2 LQKENI. The V gene lost 2 bases and the J gene lost 4 bases, with 11 bases spanning the gap. CDR3 amino acids: CASSPLDSLYGYTF. The CDR3 bases are TGTGCCAGCTCACCATTGGACAGCCTCTATGGCTACACCTTC.

The V gene is TRBV6-5, the J gene TRBJ1-1, with a possible D match to TRBD1 (5 bases). The germline gives CDR1 MNHEY, CDR2 SVGAGI. The CDR3 has 15 residues. Deletions cut 6 bases from V and 1 base from J, with 15 bases between. CDR3 nucleotides: TGTGCCAGCAGCCCCAGGGCTTTCCGGAACACTGAAGCTTTCTTT. Translation: CASSPRAFRNTEAFF.

The V call is TRBV6-5, the J call TRBJ1-5; the match to TRBD1 covers 7 bases. CDR1 and CDR2 (germline): MNHEY, SVGAGI. With 4 bases clipped from V and 2 bases from J, the junction kept 5 bases outside the gene matches. CDR3 length: 15 residues. Here the CDR3 reads CASSSTGFGNQPQHF. The DNA of the CDR3 is TGTGCCAGCAGTTCGACAGGGTTCGGCAATCAGCCCCAGCATTTT.

This clone is a singleton in its sample. The gene calls are TRBV7-3 and TRBJ1-2; the match to TRBD1 covers 10 bases. V shed 6 bases, J shed 7 bases, and the junction held 8 bases outside the gene matches. This CDR3 has 14 residues. From germline, CDR1 is SGHTA and CDR2 FQGTGA. CDR3 sequence reads: CASSAGQGVVGYTF. The CDR3 DNA is TGTGCCAGCAGTGCTGGACAGGGGGTTGTTGGCTACACCTTC. The whole variable domain, filled in from reference TRBV7-3 and TRBJ1-2, reads GAGVSQTPSNKVTEKGKYVELRCDPISGHTALYWYRQSLGQGPEFLIYFQGTGAADDSGLPNDRFFAVRPEGSVSTLKIQRTERGDSAVYLCASSAGQGVVGYTFGSGTRLTVV.

The J gene is TRBJ1-1, the V gene TRBV7-2; weak D call: TRBD1 (6 bases). The germline CDR1 and CDR2 sequences are SGHTA and FQGNSA. The germline V and J ends were trimmed by 1 base and 1 base, with 10 bases remaining between them. The CDR3 is 15 amino acids. This CDR3 reads CASSLGPGQNTEAFF. CDR3 bases: TGTGCCAGCAGCTTAGGGCCGGGACAGAACACTGAAGCTTTCTTT.

J is TRBJ1-2 and V is TRBV10-3; 8 nucleotides match TRBD1. This CDR3 has 13 amino acids. Germline V gene data show CDR1 as ENHRY and CDR2 as SYGVKD. J gave up 8 bases and V 2 bases, and 4 bases lay outside the gene matches. CDR3 coding DNA: TGTGCCATCAGTGAGCAGACAGGGGTCGGCTACACCTTC. Protein sequence: CAISEQTGVGYTF.

This clone turned up a few times. This sequence joins TRBV5-4 and TRBJ2-5; possibly TRBD1 for D (5 bases). V lost 4 bases, J lost 6 bases, and 16 bases lay in between. This CDR3 is built from 14 residues. Germline V gene data show CDR1 as SGHNT and CDR2 as YYREEE (reference sequence). CDR3 coding DNA: TGTGCCAGCAGCCAGGTGGCAGGGCCTCAGACCCAGTACTTC. It is translated as CASSQVAGPQTQYF.

The rearrangement uses TRBV11-2 and TRBJ1-1; maybe TRBD1 (5 bases). Germline V gives CDR1 SGHAT, CDR2 FQNNGV. V lost 0 bases and J 1 base, leaving 15 bases between the germline ends. CDR3 size: 17 residues. In nucleotides, the CDR3 is TGTGCCAGCAGCTTAGACAGGGCCCGGCGGGGGAACACTGAAGCTTTCTTT. The encoded protein is CASSLDRARRGNTEAFF.

V usage is TRBV11-3 and J usage is TRBJ2-3, with 12 bases that match TRBD2. The CDR3 contains 14 residues. The junction had 4 bases not matched to a gene; V was cut back by 4 bases and J by 8 bases. The germline CDR1 and CDR2 sequences are SGHNT and YENEEA. The CDR3 reads CASSSTSGGGTQYF. The CDR3 DNA is TGTGCCAGCAGCTCGACTAGCGGGGGTGGTACGCAGTATTTT.

The J gene is TRBJ1-1, the V gene TRBV10-3; D is perhaps TRBD1 (6 bases). The CDR3 consists of 13 residues. Germline V lookup: CDR1 ENHRY, CDR2 SYGVKD. Deletions cut 7 bases from V and 1 base from J, with 10 bases between. The CDR3 sequence: CAITKQGNTEAFF. DNA of the CDR3: TGTGCCATCACCAAACAGGGGAACACTGAAGCTTTCTTT.

V is TRBV5-6 and J is TRBJ1-1, with D unresolved. The CDR3 is 16 residues long. The V end was cut by 0 bases, the J end by 0 bases, with 12 bases between. Per the germline V gene, CDR1 is SGHDT and CDR2 is YYEEEE. As DNA, the CDR3 is TGTGCCAGCAGCTTGGGGCGCCCCCGTCTGAACACTGAAGCTTTCTTT. Its protein is CASSLGRPRLNTEAFF.

The CDR3 DNA follows: TGTGCCAGCACCACGGGGGGACGGATAGATACGCAGTATTTT. It codes for CASTTGGRIDTQYF. The genes are TRBV9 and TRBJ2-3, with 7 bases lining up with TRBD2. Trimming removed 6 bases from V and 5 bases from J; junction bases left unmatched: 9. CDR3 length: 14 amino acids. CDR1 SGDLS and CDR2 YYNGEE come from the germline V gene. Looking up the rest from reference TRBV9 and TRBJ2-3 gives the full variable domain: DSGVTQTPKHLITATGQRVTLRCSPRSGDLSVYWYQQSLDQGLQFLIQYYNGEERAKGNILERFSAQQFPDLHSELNLSSLELGDSALYFCASTTGGRIDTQYFGPGTRLTVL.

The chain combines TRBV30 with TRBJ2-3; D is perhaps TRBD1 (5 bases). This CDR3 contains 15 residues. The ends were cut back, 4 bases at V and 1 base at J, with 15 bases in the middle. Per the germline V gene, CDR1 is GTSNPN and CDR2 is SVGIG (reference sequence). The CDR3 sequence is CAWKWGDWGTDTQYF. Written as DNA, the CDR3 is TGTGCCTGGAAATGGGGCGATTGGGGCACAGATACGCAGTATTTT.

The sample holds a few counts of this clone. The chain has TRBV7-2 and TRBJ1-4; no firm D call. The germline gives CDR1 SGHTA, CDR2 FQGNSA. V lost 5 bases and J 3 bases, leaving 4 bases between the germline ends. The CDR3 spans 12 residues. CDR3 region: CASSRANEKLFF. For the CDR3, the DNA is TGTGCCAGCAGCCGGGCTAATGAAAAACTGTTTTTT.

There are many counts of this clone. This sample includes further DNA sequences coding for the same CDR3. As DNA, the CDR3 is TGTGCCAGCAGCTTAGACGGATATGGCTACACCTTC. Translated, it gives CASSLDGYGYTF. The chain is built from TRBV7-2 and TRBJ1-2; no firm D call. This CDR3 has 12 amino acids. Between the trimmed V and J ends, which lost 1 base and 5 bases, there was a span of 5 bases. The germline gives CDR1 SGHTA, CDR2 FQGNSA.

This clone was counted many times. The rearrangement uses TRBV10-3 and TRBJ2-6; D tentatively reads TRBD1 or TRBD2 (5 bases each). V was clipped by 3 bases and J by 2 bases, with 14 bases between them. The CDR3 has 17 residues. CDR1 is ENHRY and CDR2 is SYGVKD in the germline V gene. The CDR3 protein is CAISDPLRDAGANVLTF. For the CDR3, the DNA is TGTGCCATCAGTGACCCACTAAGGGACGCTGGGGCCAACGTCCTGACTTTC.

This clone was seen a handful of times. This chain joins TRBV7-3 and TRBJ2-1; 7 nucleotides match TRBD1. The CDR3 spans 13 residues. J gave up 5 bases and V 2 bases, and 0 bases lay outside the gene matches. The germline V gene encodes CDR1 SGHTA and CDR2 FQGTGA. This CDR3 is CASSLQGDNEQFF. CDR3 DNA sequence: TGTGCCAGCAGCTTACAGGGGGACAATGAGCAGTTCTTC.

In this sample, this clone turned up a few times. This chain links TRBV7-3 with TRBJ2-1; D call uncertain. Germline V lookup: CDR1 SGHTA, CDR2 FQGTGA. CDR3 length: 15 amino acids. V was trimmed by 2 bases and J by 0 bases, leaving 8 bases between them. The CDR3 region is CASSLLQSSYNEQFF. The CDR3 DNA is TGTGCCAGCAGCTTACTGCAGAGCTCCTACAATGAGCAGTTCTTC. The full variable domain, completed using reference TRBV7-3 and TRBJ2-1, is GAGVSQTPSNKVTEKGKYVELRCDPISGHTALYWYRQSLGQGPEFLIYFQGTGAADDSGLPNDRFFAVRPEGSVSTLKIQRTERGDSAVYLCASSLLQSSYNEQFFGPGTRLTVL.